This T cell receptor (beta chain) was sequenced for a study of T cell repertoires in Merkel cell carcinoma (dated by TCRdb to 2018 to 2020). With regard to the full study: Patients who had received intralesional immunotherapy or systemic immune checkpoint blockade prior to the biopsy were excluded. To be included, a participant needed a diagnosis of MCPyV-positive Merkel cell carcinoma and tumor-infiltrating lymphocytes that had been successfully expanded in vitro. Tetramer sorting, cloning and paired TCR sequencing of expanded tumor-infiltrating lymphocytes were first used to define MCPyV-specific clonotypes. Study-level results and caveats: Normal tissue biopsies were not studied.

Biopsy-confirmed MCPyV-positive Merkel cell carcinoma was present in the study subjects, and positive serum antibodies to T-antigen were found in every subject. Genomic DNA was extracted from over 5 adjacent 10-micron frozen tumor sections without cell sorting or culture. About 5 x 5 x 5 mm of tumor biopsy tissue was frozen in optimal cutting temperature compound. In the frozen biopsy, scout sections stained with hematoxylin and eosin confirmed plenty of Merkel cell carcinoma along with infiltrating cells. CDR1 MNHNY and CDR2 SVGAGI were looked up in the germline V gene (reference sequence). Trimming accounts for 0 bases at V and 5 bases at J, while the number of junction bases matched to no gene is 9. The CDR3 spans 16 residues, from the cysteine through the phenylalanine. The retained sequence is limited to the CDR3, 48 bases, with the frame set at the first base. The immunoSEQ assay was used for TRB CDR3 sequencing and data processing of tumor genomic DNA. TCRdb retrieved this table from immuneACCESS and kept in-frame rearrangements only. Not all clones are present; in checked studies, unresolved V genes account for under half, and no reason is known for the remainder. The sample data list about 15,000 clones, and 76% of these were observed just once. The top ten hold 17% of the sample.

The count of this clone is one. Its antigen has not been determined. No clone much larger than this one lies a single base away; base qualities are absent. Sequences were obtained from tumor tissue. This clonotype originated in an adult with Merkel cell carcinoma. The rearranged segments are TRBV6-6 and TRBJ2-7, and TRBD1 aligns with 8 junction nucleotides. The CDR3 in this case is CASSYSTGTGNDEQYF. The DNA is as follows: TGTGCCAGCAGTTACTCGACCGGGACAGGAAACGACGAGCAGTACTTC.